Listed here are 12 T cell receptor beta chains from one sample, sequenced in a study of identical twins. TCRdb passed the 5' RACE reads through MiXCR, listing each CDR3 protein once. This sample has approximately 150,000 distinct CDR3 sequences; roughly 3.5% occur once, and the top ten carry around 8%. Sequenced input: memory T cells sorted from blood. These receptors came from a man younger than 35 in good health.

Ten or more counts support this clonotype. The chain employs TRBV3-1 and TRBJ1-6; D uncertain. This CDR3 has 12 residues. V dropped 1 base and J dropped 15 bases, with 10 bases sitting between them. Germline V gene lookup returns CDR1 LGHDT and CDR2 YNNKEL (reference sequence). CDR3 coding DNA: TGTGCCAGCAGCCAAGGGCGGCGTGGCCTCCACTTT. Translation gives CASSQGRRGLHF.

This clonotype was found many times. CDR3 amino acids: CASTSLAQDYGYTF. The CDR3 DNA reads as TGTGCCAGCACCTCATTGGCGCAGGACTATGGCTACACCTTC. The rearrangement joins TRBV7-9 to TRBJ1-2; D is unclear. Germline lookup yields CDR1 SEHNR and CDR2 FQNEAQ (reference sequence). The CDR3 runs 14 residues. V lost 7 bases to trimming and J lost 3 bases, with 15 bases between them.

This clonotype was seen at least ten times. The chain carries TRBV2 and TRBJ2-3, with TRBD2 matching over 11 bases. V was pared by 7 bases and J by 3 bases, with 6 bases of the junction left unmatched. The CDR3 runs 15 residues. Germline V gene lookup returns CDR1 SNHLY and CDR2 FYNNEI. The CDR3 bases are TGTGCCAGCACCCAACTAGCGGGAGCGACAGATACGCAGTATTTT. It translates to CASTQLAGATDTQYF.

In this sample, this clonotype turned up many times. This chain connects TRBV5-6 to TRBJ2-7; D unclear. CDR3 length: 16 residues. Germline CDR1 SGHDT, CDR2 YYEEEE. V was cut by 0 bases and J by 0 bases, with 13 bases left in between. As DNA, the CDR3 is TGTGCCAGCAGCTTGGATGGGCAGAGGAGCTCCTACGAGCAGTACGTC. This codes for CASSLDGQRSSYEQYV.

In this sample, this clonotype turned up many times. The V and J genes are TRBV27 and TRBJ2-4; no firm D call. CDR3 length equals 18 residues. CDR1 MNHEY and CDR2 SMNVEV come from the germline V gene (reference sequence). With 6 bases removed from V and 1 base from J, the gap between germline ends came to 22 bases. This chain's CDR3 is CASRGPIRARLAKNIQYF. CDR3 coding DNA: TGTGCCAGCAGGGGCCCTATTAGAGCGCGGCTGGCCAAAAACATTCAGTACTTC.

There are many counts of this clonotype. V is TRBV24-1 and J is TRBJ1-5, with a weak D call TRBD1 (5 bases). The germline gives CDR1 KGHDR, CDR2 SFDVKD. This CDR3 spans 14 amino acids. The V end was cut by 9 bases, the J end by 2 bases, with 13 bases between. Here the CDR3 reads CATQGRGGNQPQHF. As DNA, the CDR3 is TGTGCCACCCAAGGTAGGGGAGGCAATCAGCCCCAGCATTTT.

At least ten counts were recorded for this clonotype. This rearrangement joins TRBV15 to TRBJ2-7; D gene unclear. The CDR3 is 13 residues long. CDR1 and CDR2 from the germline V gene are LNHNV and YYDKDF (reference sequence). Trimming removed 0 bases at V and 3 bases at J, with 6 bases between. CDR3 in amino acids: CATSRDMGYEQYF. CDR3 nucleotide sequence: TGTGCCACCAGCAGAGATATGGGCTACGAGCAGTACTTC.

The chain joins TRBV5-5 to TRBJ2-7; D remains unclear. Germline V gene lookup returns CDR1 SGHKS and CDR2 YYEKEE (reference sequence). V was clipped by 1 base and J by 6 bases, with 5 bases between them. The CDR3 spans 11 residues. CDR3 protein: CASSLRTEQYF. CDR3 nucleotide sequence: TGTGCCAGCAGCTTGAGGACCGAGCAGTACTTC.

Ten or more counts support this clonotype. V is TRBV7-9 and J is TRBJ2-1, with 8 bases matching TRBD1. Germline V gene data show CDR1 as SEHNR and CDR2 as FQNEAQ (reference sequence). Losses at the gene ends were 3 bases for V and 8 bases for J; bases not matched to a gene: 3. This CDR3 has 13 residues. This CDR3 is CASSFGTGDEQFF. In DNA form, the CDR3 reads TGTGCCAGCAGCTTTGGGACAGGAGATGAGCAGTTCTTC.

This clonotype was found many times. The CDR3 sequence: CASSEDDTQYF. CDR3 nucleotides: TGTGCCAGCAGTGAAGATGATACGCAGTATTTT. The chain is built from TRBV2 and TRBJ2-3, with D unresolved. Germline lookup yields CDR1 SNHLY and CDR2 FYNNEI. Deletions cut 1 base from V and 6 bases from J, with 2 bases between. The CDR3 covers 11 residues.

This clonotype was seen repeatedly, ten times or more. J is TRBJ2-1 and V is TRBV28; 9 bases are shared with TRBD1. The V gene end was trimmed by 4 bases and the J gene end by 6 bases; junction bases not matched to a gene: 4. The CDR3 extends over 14 amino acids. Germline assignment: CDR1 MDHEN and CDR2 SYDVKM. CDR3 sequence (DNA): TGTGCCAGCAGTTGGGGACAGGGCTCCAATGAGCAGTTCTTC. It encodes CASSWGQGSNEQFF.

This clonotype came up many times. The rearrangement links TRBV2 to TRBJ1-3; 12 positions match TRBD1. With 5 bases clipped from V and 4 bases from J, the junction kept 9 bases outside the gene matches. The CDR3 runs to 17 residues. The germline CDR1 and CDR2 sequences are SNHLY and FYNNEI. CDR3 region: CASSTHRDRGLGNTIYF. The CDR3 bases are TGTGCCAGCAGTACACACCGGGACAGGGGGCTCGGAAACACCATATATTTT. Together with reference TRBV2 and TRBJ1-3, the CDR3 gives the full variable domain: EPEVTQTPSHQVTQMGQEVILRCVPISNHLYFYWYRQILGQKVEFLVSFYNNEISEKSEIFDDQFSVERPDGSNFTLKIRSTKLEDSAMYFCASSTHRDRGLGNTIYFGEGSWLTVV.